This T cell receptor (beta chain) originates from a study of T-cell reconstitution after alpha-beta-depleted transplantation in children. Unique molecular identifiers were incorporated when the TCRbeta library was constructed. Via MiXCR, TCRdb re-called the PCR reads, giving one row per CDR3 protein. The table lists around 400,000 distinct CDR3 sequences, 20% of them singletons. This clonotype was found many times. The CDR3 runs to 13 residues. The V gene's germline CDR1 is MNHEY and CDR2 SVGAGI. Losses at the gene ends were 2 bases for V and 5 bases for J; bases not matched to a gene: 2. Source: PBMCs from the stem cell graft donor, taken from the stem cell graft. The V gene is TRBV6-5, the J gene TRBJ2-5; the match to TRBD2 covers 7 bases. This TCR came from a human donor who donated a stem cell graft to a child with acute myeloid leukemia. The CDR3 DNA reads TGTGCCAGCAGTTACGGGAGGGTGGAGACCCAGTACTTC. It translates to CASSYGRVETQYF.